What follows describes a single TCR beta chain. The sample's time point: pretreatment peripheral blood. This CDR3 has 14 residues. The V gene's germline CDR1 is SNHLY and CDR2 FYNNEI. Trimming removed 6 bases from V and 8 bases from J, with 16 bases in between. The data were obtained in a study of PD-L1 blockade in urothelial cancer. On the study more broadly: It was around 2014 that patients started atezolizumab at 1,200 mg intravenously every 3 weeks. A median blood sample held about 140,000 T cells and tens of thousands of unique TCRs.

Synthetic TCR analog templates were spiked into each PCR. Profiled with immunoSEQ multiplex PCR; TCRdb holds only in-frame clones, not every one. Among roughly 52,000 clones listed, 70% to 80% were seen once. The source of this sequence is an older man with urothelial cancer. The sample was PBMCs, taken around atezolizumab (anti-PD-L1) treatment. V and J are TRBV2 and TRBJ1-4; D perhaps matches TRBD1 (5 bases). Written as DNA, the CDR3 is TGTGCCAGCAGCGAGTTGGGGGGACCAGAAAAACTGTTTTTT. This sequence encodes CASSELGGPEKLFF.